The clone carrying this TCR beta chain was seen a handful of times. Its antigen remains unidentified. This sample was taken from a study of naive and memory T cell subsets. Findings and caveats of the study: A clonotype means one alpha or beta sequence, not an alpha/beta pair. Between naive and memory subsets, TCR abundance power law exponents differed. Over 95% of naive TCR sequences appeared only once after error correction, unlike memory subsets.

The beta constant-region primer was an equimolar mix of two oligonucleotides covering TRBC1 and TRBC2. Four rounds of PCR amplified the ligated cDNA using nested alpha and beta constant-region primers plus SP2. The cDNA 3' end received a ligated single-stranded oligonucleotide carrying the SP2 primer and a 12-nucleotide UMI. TCRdb used MiXCR to reprocess the UMI-ligation and nested PCR reads, holding one entry per CDR3 protein. Among more than 100,000 distinct CDR3 sequences listed, roughly 36% were seen once. Germline CDR1 and CDR2: ENHRY and SYGVKD. V dropped 6 bases and J dropped 1; count of bases not matched to a gene: 7. The CDR3 extends over 15 amino acids.

The V gene is TRBV10-3, the J gene TRBJ2-3, with 7 bases that match TRBD1. The sequenced sample consisted of central memory CD4+ T cells from blood. The clonotype originates from a human donor in good health. CDR3 sequence reads: CAISDRTGGTDTQYF. CDR3 bases: TGTGCCATCAGCGATCGGACAGGAGGCACAGATACGCAGTATTTT.